Listed here is a single T cell receptor (beta chain). The antigen is undetermined. The RNA, about 0.45 to 1 ug, was put through reverse transcription using random hexamers. The method of amplification for TCR beta CDR3 was immunoSEQ multiplex PCR, covering 54 Vbeta and 13 Jbeta. Via MiXCR, TCRdb re-called the immunoSEQ multiplex PCR reads, giving one row per CDR3 protein. The sample holds roughly 52,000 distinct CDR3 sequences; more than 85% are singletons and the top ten take 0.75%. This entry is derived from a study of CD8 T cells in Susac syndrome. Study-wide findings and caveats: Within total CD8+ repertoires, sixteen Susac-specific public clones were found, and within CD8+ TEMRA repertoires, five.

Germline V CDR1 and CDR2: MNHNY, SVGAGI (reference sequence). There are 14 residues in the CDR3. V shed 4 bases and J shed 2 bases, with 6 bases lying between them. Sequencing of TCR beta covered CD8+ and CD4+ T cells obtained from blood. The rearrangement uses TRBV6-6 and TRBJ2-6; D ambiguous. The sample consisted of CD8+ T cells from PBMCs. This receptor was identified in a human donor with Susac syndrome. CDR3 amino acids: CASSFLTGANVLTF. CDR3 coding DNA: TGTGCCAGCAGTTTTCTGACTGGGGCCAACGTCCTGACTTTC.